This T cell receptor (beta chain) stems from a study of beta chain features in type 1 diabetes. The germline CDR1 and CDR2 sequences are GTSNPN and SVGIG (reference sequence). This CDR3 is built from 14 residues. V dropped 1 base and J dropped 7 bases, with 11 bases sitting between them. Study results and limitations: Shortening that was moderate but significant affected the TCRB CDR3s of Type 1 diabetes patients in all four CD4+ subsets. A cDNA-based sequencing approach could over-represent cells with high TCR expression. Lower insertion and higher deletion counts appeared at VDJ junctions in type 1 diabetes patients.

This clone was observed a handful of times. Its specificity is not known. Purity exceeding 95% was reached by all sorted populations. The authors reverse transcribed all of the isolated RNA, so sequencing captured expressed TCRB transcripts. For naive, central memory and regulatory T cell samples, reads averaged around 3.6 million. Sequenced by immunoSEQ multiplex PCR; TCRdb stores in-frame clones only, minus some. The sample includes hundreds of thousands of clones, around 15% seen only once; the top ten take just under 0.04%. This sequence joins TRBV30 and TRBJ1-6; D is undetermined. The source material was naive CD4+ T cells from blood. The source is a man aged 18 to 35 with type 1 diabetes. Here the CDR3 reads CAWSGVSRNSPLHF. The CDR3 bases are TGTGCCTGGAGTGGAGTCAGCAGGAATTCACCCCTCCACTTT.